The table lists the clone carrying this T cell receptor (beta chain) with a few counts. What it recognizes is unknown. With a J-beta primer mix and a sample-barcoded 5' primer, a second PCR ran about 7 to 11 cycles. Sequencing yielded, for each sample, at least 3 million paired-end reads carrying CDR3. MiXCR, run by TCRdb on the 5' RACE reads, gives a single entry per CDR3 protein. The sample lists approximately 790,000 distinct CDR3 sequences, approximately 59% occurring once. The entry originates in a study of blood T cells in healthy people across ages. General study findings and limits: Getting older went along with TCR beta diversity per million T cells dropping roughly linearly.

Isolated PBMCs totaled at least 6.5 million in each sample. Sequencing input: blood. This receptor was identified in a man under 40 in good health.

For the CDR3, the DNA is TGTGCCAGCAGCTTAGCTGGGACCGATGGAGAGACCCAGTACTTC. It is translated as CASSLAGTDGETQYF. The J gene is TRBJ2-5, the V gene TRBV7-2; D assignment may be TRBD1 or TRBD2 (5 bases each). The CDR3 spans 15 residues. V lost 0 bases and J lost 4, with 12 bases in between. Germline V gene sequence: CDR1 SGHTA, CDR2 FQGNSA. Full variable domain (missing parts from reference TRBV7-2 and TRBJ2-5): GAGVSQSPSNKVTEKGKDVELRCDPISGHTALYWYRQSLGQGLEFLIYFQGNSAPDKSGLPSDRFSAERTGGSVSTLTIQRTQQEDSAVYLCASSLAGTDGETQYFGPGTRLLVL.